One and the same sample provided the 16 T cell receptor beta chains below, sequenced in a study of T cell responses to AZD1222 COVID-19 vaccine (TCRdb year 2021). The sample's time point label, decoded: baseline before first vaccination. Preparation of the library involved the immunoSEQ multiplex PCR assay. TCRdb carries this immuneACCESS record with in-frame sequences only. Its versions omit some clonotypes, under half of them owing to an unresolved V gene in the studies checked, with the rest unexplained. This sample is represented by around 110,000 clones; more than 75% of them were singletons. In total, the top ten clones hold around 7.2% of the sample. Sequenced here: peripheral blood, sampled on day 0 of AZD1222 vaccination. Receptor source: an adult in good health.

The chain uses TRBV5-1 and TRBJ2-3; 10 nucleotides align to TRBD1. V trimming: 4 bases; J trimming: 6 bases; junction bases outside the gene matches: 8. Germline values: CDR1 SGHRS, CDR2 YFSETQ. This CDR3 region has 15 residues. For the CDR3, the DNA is TGCGCCAGCAGCACGGACAGGGGGGGTTTGGATACGCAGTATTTT. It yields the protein CASSTDRGGLDTQYF.

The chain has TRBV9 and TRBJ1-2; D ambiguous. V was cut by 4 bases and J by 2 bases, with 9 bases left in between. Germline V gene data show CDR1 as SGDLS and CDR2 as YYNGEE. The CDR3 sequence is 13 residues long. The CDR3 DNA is TGTGCCAGCAGCATCGCTGAAAACTATGGCTACACCTTC. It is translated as CASSIAENYGYTF.

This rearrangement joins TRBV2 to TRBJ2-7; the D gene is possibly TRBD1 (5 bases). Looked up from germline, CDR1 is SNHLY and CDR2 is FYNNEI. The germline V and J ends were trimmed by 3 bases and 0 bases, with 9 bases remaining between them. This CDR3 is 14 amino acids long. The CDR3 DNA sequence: TGTGCCAGCAGTGATCCCAGGGACTCCTACGAGCAGTACTTC. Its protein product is CASSDPRDSYEQYF.

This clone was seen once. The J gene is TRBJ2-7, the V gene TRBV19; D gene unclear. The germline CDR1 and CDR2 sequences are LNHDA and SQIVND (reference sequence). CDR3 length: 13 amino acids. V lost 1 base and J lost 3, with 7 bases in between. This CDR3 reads CASSIGRLYEQYF. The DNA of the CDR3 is TGTGCCAGTAGTATAGGACGACTCTACGAGCAGTACTTC.

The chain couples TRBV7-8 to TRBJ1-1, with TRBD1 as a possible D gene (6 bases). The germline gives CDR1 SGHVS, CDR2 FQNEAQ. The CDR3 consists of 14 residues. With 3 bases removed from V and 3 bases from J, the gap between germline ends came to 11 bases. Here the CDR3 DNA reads TGTGCCAGCAGCTTCAGGGGTACGGACACTGAAGCTTTCTTT. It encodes CASSFRGTDTEAFF. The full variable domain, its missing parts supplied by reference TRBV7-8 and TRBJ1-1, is GAGVSQSPRYKVAKRGQDVALRCDPISGHVSLFWYQQALGQGPEFLTYFQNEAQLDKSGLPSDRFFAERPEGSVSTLKIQRTQQEDSAVYLCASSFRGTDTEAFFGQGTRLTVV.

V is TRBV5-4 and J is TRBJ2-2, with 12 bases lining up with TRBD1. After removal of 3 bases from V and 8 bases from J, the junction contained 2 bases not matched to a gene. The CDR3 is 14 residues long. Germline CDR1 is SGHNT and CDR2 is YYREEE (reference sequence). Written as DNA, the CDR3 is TGTGCCAGCAGCTGGGGACAGGGGGCAGGGGAGCTGTTTTTT. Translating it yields CASSWGQGAGELFF.

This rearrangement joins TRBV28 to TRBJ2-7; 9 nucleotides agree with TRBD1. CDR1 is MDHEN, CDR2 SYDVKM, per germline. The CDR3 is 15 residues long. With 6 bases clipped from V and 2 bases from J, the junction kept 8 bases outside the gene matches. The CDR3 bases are TGTGCCAGCAGCCCACCGGGACAGGGAACCTACGAGCAGTACTTC. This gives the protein CASSPPGQGTYEQYF.

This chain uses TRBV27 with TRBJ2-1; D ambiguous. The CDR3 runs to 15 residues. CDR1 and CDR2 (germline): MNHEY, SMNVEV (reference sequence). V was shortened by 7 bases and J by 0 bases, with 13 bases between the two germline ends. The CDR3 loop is CASTEAGPSYNEQFF. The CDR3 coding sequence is TGTGCCAGCACCGAGGCAGGCCCCTCCTACAATGAGCAGTTCTTC.

The CDR3 coding sequence is TGTGCCAGCAGCTGGACAGGGGTCGGCGAGCAGTACTTC. This encodes CASSWTGVGEQYF. The chain uses TRBV7-2 and TRBJ2-7; TRBD1 agrees at 9 bases. Looked up from germline, CDR1 is SGHTA and CDR2 is FQGNSA. The length of the CDR3 is 13 residues. The J segment lost 6 bases and the V segment lost 4 bases, leaving 4 bases of the junction unmatched.

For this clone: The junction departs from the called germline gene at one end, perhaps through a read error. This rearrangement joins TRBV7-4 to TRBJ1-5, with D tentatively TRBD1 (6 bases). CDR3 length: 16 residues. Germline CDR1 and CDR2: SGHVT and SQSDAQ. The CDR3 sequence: CASRLGSGGRNQPQHF. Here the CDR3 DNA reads TGTGCCAGCAGATTAGGGTCGGGGGGGCGCAATCAGCCCCAGCATTTT.

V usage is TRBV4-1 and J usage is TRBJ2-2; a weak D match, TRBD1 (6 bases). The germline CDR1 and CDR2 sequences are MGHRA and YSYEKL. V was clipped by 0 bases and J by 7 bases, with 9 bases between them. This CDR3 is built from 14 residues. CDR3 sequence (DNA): TGCGCCAGCAGCCAAGAAGGGGGTATCGGGGAGCTGTTTTTT. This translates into CASSQEGGIGELFF.

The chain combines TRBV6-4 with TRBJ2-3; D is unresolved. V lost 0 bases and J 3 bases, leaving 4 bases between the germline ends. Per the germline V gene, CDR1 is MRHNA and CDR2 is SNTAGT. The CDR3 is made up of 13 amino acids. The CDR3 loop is CASSDSATDTQYF. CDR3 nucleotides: TGTGCCAGCAGTGACTCAGCTACAGATACGCAGTATTTT.

Written as DNA, the CDR3 is TGTGCCAGCAGTTTAAAGGCCAGGGCAAACTATGGCTACACCTTC. This encodes CASSLKARANYGYTF. The V and J genes are TRBV27 and TRBJ1-2, with D possibly TRBD1 on 5 matching bases. The germline V gene encodes CDR1 MNHEY and CDR2 SMNVEV (reference sequence). This CDR3 has 15 residues. V was trimmed by 2 bases and J by 2 bases, leaving 12 bases between them.

This CDR3 reads CASSGSGSYNEQFF. The CDR3 DNA follows: TGTGCCAGCAGCGGTAGCGGATCCTACAATGAGCAGTTCTTC. The chain employs TRBV9 and TRBJ2-1; a weak D match, TRBD2 (6 bases). Germline V gene sequence: CDR1 SGDLS, CDR2 YYNGEE. Between the trimmed V and J ends, which lost 3 bases and 1 base, there was a span of 8 bases. The CDR3 runs 14 residues. Together with reference TRBV9 and TRBJ2-1, the CDR3 gives the full variable domain: DSGVTQTPKHLITATGQRVTLRCSPRSGDLSVYWYQQSLDQGLQFLIQYYNGEERAKGNILERFSAQQFPDLHSELNLSSLELGDSALYFCASSGSGSYNEQFFGPGTRLTVL.

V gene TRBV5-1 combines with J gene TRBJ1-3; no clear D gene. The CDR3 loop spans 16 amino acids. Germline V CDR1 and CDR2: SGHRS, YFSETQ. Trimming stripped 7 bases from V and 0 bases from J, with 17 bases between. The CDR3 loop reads CASAPLTASSGNTIYF. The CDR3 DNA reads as TGCGCCAGCGCCCCCTTAACAGCGTCCTCTGGAAACACCATATATTTT.

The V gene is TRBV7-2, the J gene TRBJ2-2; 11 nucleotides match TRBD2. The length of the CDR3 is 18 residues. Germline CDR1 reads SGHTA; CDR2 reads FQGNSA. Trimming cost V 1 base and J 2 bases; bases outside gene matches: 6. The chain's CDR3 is CASSLVLAGGLNTGELFF. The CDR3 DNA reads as TGTGCCAGCAGCTTAGTCCTAGCGGGGGGCCTAAACACCGGGGAGCTGTTTTTT. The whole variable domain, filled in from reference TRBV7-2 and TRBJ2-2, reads GAGVSQSPSNKVTEKGKDVELRCDPISGHTALYWYRQSLGQGLEFLIYFQGNSAPDKSGLPSDRFSAERTGGSVSTLTIQRTQQEDSAVYLCASSLVLAGGLNTGELFFGEGSRLTVL.